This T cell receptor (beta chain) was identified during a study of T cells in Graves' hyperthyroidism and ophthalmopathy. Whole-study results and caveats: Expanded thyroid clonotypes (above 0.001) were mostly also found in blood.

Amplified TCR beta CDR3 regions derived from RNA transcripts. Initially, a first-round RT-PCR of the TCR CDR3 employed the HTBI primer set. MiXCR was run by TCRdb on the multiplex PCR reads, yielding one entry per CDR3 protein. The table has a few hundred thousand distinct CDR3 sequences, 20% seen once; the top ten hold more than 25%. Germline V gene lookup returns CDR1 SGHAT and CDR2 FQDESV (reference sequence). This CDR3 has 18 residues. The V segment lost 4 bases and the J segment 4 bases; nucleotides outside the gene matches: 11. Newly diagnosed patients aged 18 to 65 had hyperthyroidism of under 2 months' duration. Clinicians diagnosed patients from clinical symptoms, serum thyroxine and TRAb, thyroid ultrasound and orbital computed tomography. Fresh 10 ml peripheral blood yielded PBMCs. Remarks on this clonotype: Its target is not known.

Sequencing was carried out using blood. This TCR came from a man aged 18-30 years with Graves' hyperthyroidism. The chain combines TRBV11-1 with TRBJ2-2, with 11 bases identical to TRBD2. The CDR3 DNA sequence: TGTGCCAGCAGCTCACCCATAGCGGGGGGGCCGGTCACCGGGGAGCTGTTTTTT. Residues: CASSSPIAGGPVTGELFF.